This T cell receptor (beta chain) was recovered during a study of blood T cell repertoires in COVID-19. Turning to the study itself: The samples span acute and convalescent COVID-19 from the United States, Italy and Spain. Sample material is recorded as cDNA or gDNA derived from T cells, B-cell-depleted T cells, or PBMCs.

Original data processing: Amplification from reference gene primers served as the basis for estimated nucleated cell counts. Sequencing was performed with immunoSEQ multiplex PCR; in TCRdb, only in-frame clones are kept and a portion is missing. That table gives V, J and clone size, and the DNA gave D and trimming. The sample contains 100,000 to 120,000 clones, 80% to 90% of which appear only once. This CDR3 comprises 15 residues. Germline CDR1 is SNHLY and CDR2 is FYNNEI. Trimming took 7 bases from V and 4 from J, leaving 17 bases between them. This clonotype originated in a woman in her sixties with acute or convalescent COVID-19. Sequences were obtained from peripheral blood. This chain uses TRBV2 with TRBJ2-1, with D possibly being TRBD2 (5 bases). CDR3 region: CASIKEADLYNEQFF. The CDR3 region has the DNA TGTGCCAGCATAAAGGAAGCGGACCTATACAATGAGCAGTTCTTC.